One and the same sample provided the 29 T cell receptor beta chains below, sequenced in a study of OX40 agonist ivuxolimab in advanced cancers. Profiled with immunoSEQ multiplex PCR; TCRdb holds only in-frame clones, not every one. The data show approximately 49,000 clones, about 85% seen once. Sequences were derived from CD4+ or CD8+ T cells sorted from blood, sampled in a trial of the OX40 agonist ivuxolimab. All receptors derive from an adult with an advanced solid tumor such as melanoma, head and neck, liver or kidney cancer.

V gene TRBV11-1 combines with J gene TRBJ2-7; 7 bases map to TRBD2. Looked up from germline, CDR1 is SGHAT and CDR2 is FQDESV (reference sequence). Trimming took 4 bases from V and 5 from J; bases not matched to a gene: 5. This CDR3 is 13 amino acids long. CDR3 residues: CASSYLAVDEQYF. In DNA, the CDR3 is TGTGCCAGCAGCTACCTAGCGGTGGACGAGCAGTACTTC. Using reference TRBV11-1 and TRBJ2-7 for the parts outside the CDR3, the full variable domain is EAEVAQSPRYKITEKSQAVAFWCDPISGHATLYWYRQILGQGPELLVQFQDESVVDDSQLPKDRFSAERLKGVDSTLKIQPAELGDSAMYLCASSYLAVDEQYFGPGTRLTVT.

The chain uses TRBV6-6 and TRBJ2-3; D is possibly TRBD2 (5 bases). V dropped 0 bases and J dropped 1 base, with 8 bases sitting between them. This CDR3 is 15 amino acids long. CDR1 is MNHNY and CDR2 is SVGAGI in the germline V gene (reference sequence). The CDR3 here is CASSYSAGGTDTQYF. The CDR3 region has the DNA TGTGCCAGCAGTTACTCGGCCGGGGGCACAGATACGCAGTATTTT.

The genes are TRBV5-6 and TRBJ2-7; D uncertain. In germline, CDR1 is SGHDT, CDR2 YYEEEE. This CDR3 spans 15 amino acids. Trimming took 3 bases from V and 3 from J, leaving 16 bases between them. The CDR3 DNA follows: TGTGCCAGCAGCTCCTCCGGACGGCCTTTCTACGAGCAGTACTTC. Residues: CASSSSGRPFYEQYF.

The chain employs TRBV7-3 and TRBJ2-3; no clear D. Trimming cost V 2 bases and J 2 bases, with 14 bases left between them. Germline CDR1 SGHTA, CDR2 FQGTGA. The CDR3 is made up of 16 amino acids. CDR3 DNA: TGTGCCAGCAGCTTATCGGGCGGACCACCCACAGATACGCAGTATTTT. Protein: CASSLSGGPPTDTQYF.

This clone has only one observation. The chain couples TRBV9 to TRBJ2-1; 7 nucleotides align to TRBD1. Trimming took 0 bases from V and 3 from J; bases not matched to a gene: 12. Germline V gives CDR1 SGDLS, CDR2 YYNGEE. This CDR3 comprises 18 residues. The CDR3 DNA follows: TGTGCCAGCAGCGTAGCTGATCAGGGGGTAGCAATCTACAATGAGCAGTTCTTC. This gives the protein CASSVADQGVAIYNEQFF.

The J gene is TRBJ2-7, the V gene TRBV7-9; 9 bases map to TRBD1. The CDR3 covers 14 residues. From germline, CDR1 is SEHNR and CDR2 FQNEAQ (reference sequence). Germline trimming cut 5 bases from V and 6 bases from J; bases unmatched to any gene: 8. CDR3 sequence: CASSTTGTGTEQYF. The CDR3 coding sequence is TGTGCCAGCAGCACGACCGGGACAGGGACCGAGCAGTACTTC.

CDR3 sequence (DNA): TGTGCCTGGAGCCAAGGGAACACTGAAGCTTTCTTT. Its protein product is CAWSQGNTEAFF. J is TRBJ1-1 and V is TRBV30; D uncertain. CDR3 length equals 12 residues. The ends were cut back, 3 bases at V and 1 base at J, with 6 bases in the middle. Germline loops: CDR1 GTSNPN, CDR2 SVGIG (reference sequence). The whole variable domain, filled in from reference TRBV30 and TRBJ1-1, reads SQTIHQWPATLVQPVGSPLSLECTVEGTSNPNLYWYRQAAGRGLQLLFYSVGIGQISSEVPQNLSASRPQDRQFILSSKKLLLSDSGFYLCAWSQGNTEAFFGQGTRLTVV.

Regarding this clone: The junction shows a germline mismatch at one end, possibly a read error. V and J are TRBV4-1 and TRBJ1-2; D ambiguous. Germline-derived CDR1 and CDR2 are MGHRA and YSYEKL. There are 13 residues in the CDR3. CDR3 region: CASSQDLDGLLDF. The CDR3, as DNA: TGCGCCAGCAGCCAAGATCTGGACGGCCTCCTTGATTTC.

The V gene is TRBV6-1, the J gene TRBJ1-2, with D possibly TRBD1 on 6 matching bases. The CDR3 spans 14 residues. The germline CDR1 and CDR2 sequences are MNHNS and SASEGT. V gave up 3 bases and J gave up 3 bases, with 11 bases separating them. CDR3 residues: CASSEGPGDYGYTF. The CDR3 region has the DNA TGTGCCAGCAGTGAGGGTCCAGGGGACTATGGCTACACCTTC.

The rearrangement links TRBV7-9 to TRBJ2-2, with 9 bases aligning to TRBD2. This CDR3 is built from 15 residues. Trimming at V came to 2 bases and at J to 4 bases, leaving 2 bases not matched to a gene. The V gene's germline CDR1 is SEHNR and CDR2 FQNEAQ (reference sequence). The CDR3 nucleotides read TGTGCCAGCAGCTTATTAGCGGGGGTCACCGGGGAGCTGTTTTTT. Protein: CASSLLAGVTGELFF.

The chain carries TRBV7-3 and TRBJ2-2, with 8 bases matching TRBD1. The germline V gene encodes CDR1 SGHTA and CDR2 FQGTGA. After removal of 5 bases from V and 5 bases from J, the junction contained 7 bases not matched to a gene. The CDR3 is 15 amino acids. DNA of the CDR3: TGTGCCAGCAGCCCCAGACAGGGGAGGACCGGGGAGCTGTTTTTT. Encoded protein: CASSPRQGRTGELFF.

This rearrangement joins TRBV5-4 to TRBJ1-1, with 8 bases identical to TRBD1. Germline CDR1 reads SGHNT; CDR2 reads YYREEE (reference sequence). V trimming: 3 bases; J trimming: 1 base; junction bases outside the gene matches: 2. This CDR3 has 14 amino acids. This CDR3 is CASSWTGPNTEAFF. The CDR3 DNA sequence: TGTGCCAGCAGCTGGACAGGGCCGAACACTGAAGCTTTCTTT.

CDR3 DNA: TGTGCCAGCAGCTCGACAGGATATAGCAATCAGCCCCAGCATTTT. Protein product: CASSSTGYSNQPQHF. V is TRBV7-9 and J is TRBJ1-5; tentative D call: TRBD1 (6 bases). Trimming pared 4 bases from V and 0 bases from J, leaving 10 bases between. CDR1 and CDR2 from the germline V gene are SEHNR and FQNEAQ (reference sequence). This CDR3 spans 15 amino acids.

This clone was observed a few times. Here the CDR3 reads CAWSVGLNYGYTF. CDR3 DNA: TGTGCCTGGAGTGTGGGATTGAACTATGGCTACACCTTC. V gene TRBV30 combines with J gene TRBJ1-2; no clear D gene. V was shortened by 0 bases and J by 2 bases, with 7 bases between the two germline ends. Germline CDR1 is GTSNPN and CDR2 is SVGIG (reference sequence). The CDR3 covers 13 residues.

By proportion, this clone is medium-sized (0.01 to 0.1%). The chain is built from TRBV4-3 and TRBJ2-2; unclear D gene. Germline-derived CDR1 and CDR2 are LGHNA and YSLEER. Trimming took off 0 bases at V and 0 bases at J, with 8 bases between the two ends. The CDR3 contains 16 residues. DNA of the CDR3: TGCGCCAGCAGCCAAGAAGTGGTCGCGAACACCGGGGAGCTGTTTTTT. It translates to CASSQEVVANTGELFF.

CDR3 loop: CASRGPTGELFF. DNA for the CDR3: TGCGCCAGCAGAGGGCCCACCGGGGAGCTGTTTTTT. The chain couples TRBV10-1 to TRBJ2-2; D gene unclear. Germline-derived CDR1 and CDR2 are WNHNN and SYGVQD (reference sequence). V lost 6 bases and J 4 bases, leaving 6 bases between the germline ends. The CDR3 has 12 residues.

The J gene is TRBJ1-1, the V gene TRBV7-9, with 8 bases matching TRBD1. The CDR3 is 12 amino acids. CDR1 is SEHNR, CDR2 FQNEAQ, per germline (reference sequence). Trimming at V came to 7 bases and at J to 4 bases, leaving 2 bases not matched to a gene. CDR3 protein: CASNDRGTEAFF. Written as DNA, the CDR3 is TGTGCCAGCAACGACAGGGGCACTGAAGCTTTCTTT.

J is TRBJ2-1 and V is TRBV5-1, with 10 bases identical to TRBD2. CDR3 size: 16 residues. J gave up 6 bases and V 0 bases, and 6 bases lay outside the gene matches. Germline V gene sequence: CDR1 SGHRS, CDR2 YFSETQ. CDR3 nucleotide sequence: TGCGCCAGCAGCTTGGGACTAGCGGGTCCCCTCAATGAGCAGTTCTTC. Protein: CASSLGLAGPLNEQFF.

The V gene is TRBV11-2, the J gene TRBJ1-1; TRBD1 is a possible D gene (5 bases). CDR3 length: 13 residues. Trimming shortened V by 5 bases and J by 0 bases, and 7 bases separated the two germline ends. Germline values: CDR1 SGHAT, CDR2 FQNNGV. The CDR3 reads CASSQGMNTEAFF. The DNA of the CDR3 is TGTGCCAGCAGCCAGGGTATGAACACTGAAGCTTTCTTT. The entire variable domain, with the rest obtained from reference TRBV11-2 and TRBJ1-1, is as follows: EAGVAQSPRYKIIEKRQSVAFWCNPISGHATLYWYQQILGQGPKLLIQFQNNGVVDDSQLPKDRFSAERLKGVDSTLKIQPAKLEDSAVYLCASSQGMNTEAFFGQGTRLTVV.

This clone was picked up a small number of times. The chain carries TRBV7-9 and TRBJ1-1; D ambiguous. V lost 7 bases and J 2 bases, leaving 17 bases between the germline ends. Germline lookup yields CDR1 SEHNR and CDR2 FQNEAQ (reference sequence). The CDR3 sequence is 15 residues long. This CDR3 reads CASTEDREPNTEAFF. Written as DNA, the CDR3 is TGTGCCAGCACCGAAGATAGGGAACCAAACACTGAAGCTTTCTTT. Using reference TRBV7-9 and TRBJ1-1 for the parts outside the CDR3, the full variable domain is DTGVSQNPRHKITKRGQNVTFRCDPISEHNRLYWYRQTLGQGPEFLTYFQNEAQLEKSRLLSDRFSAERPKGSFSTLEIQRTEQGDSAMYLCASTEDREPNTEAFFGQGTRLTVV.

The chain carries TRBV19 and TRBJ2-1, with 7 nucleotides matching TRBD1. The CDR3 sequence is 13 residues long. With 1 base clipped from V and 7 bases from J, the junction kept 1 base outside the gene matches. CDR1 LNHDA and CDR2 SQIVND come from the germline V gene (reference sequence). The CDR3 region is CASSIGDRNEQFF. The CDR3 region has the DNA TGTGCCAGTAGTATAGGGGACAGAAATGAGCAGTTCTTC.

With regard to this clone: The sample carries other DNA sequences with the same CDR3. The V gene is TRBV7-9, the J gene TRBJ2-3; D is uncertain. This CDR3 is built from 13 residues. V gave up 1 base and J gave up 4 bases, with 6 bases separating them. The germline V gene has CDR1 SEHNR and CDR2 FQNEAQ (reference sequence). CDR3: CASSLGGADTQYF. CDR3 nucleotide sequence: TGTGCCAGCAGCTTAGGTGGGGCAGATACGCAGTATTTT.

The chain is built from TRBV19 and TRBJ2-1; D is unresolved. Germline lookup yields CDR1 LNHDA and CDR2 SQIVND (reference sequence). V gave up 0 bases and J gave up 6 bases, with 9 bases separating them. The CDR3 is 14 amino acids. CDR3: CASSIDLGGNEQFF. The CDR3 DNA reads TGTGCCAGTAGTATAGATCTCGGCGGCAATGAGCAGTTCTTC.

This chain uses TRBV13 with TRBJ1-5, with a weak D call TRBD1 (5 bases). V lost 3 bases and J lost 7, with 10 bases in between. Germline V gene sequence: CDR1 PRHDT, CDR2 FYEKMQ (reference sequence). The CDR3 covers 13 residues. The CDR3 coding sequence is TGTGCCAGCAGCTTCGGGGGAAAACAGCCCCAGCATTTT. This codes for CASSFGGKQPQHF.

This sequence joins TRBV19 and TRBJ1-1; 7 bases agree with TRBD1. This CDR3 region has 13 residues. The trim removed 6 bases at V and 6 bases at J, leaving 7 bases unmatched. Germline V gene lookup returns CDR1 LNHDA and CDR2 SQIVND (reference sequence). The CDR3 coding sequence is TGTGCCAGTAGACCCGGGACAGTAGCTGAAGCTTTCTTT. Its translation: CASRPGTVAEAFF.

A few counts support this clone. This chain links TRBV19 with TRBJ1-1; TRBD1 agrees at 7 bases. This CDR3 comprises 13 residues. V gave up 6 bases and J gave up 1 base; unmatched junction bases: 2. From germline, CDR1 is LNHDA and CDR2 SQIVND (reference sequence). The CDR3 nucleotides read TGTGCCAGTAGCCCAGGGGGGAACACTGAAGCTTTCTTT. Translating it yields CASSPGGNTEAFF.

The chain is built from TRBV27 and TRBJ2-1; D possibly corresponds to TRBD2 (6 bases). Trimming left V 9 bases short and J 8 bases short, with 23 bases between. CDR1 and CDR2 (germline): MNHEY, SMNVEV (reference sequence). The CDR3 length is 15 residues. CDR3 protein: CASNPSASRFDEQFF. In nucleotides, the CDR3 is TGTGCCAGTAATCCTAGCGCCAGTCGTTTCGATGAGCAGTTCTTC.

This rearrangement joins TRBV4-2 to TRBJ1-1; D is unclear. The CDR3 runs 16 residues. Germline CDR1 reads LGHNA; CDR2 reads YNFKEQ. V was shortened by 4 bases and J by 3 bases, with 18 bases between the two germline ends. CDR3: CASSPALVFADTEAFF. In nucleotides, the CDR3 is TGTGCCAGCAGCCCCGCCCTGGTATTTGCGGACACTGAAGCTTTCTTT.

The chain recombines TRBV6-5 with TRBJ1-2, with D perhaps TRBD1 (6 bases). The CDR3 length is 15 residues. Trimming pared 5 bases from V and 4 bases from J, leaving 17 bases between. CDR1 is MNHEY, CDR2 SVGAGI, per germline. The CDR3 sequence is CASSQQWTVPYGYTF. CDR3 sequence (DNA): TGTGCCAGCAGTCAACAATGGACAGTCCCCTATGGCTACACCTTC.